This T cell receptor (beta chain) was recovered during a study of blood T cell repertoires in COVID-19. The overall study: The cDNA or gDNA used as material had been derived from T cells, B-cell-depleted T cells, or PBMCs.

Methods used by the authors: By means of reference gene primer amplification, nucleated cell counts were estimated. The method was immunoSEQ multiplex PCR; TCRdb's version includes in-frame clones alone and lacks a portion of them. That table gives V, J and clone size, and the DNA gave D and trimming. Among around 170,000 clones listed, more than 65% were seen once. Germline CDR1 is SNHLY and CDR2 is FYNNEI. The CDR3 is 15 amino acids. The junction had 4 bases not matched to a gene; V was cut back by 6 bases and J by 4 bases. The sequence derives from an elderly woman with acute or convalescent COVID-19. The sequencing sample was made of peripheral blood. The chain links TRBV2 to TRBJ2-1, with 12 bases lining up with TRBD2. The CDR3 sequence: CASSRLAGAYNEQFF. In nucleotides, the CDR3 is TGTGCCAGCAGCCGACTAGCGGGAGCTTACAATGAGCAGTTCTTC.